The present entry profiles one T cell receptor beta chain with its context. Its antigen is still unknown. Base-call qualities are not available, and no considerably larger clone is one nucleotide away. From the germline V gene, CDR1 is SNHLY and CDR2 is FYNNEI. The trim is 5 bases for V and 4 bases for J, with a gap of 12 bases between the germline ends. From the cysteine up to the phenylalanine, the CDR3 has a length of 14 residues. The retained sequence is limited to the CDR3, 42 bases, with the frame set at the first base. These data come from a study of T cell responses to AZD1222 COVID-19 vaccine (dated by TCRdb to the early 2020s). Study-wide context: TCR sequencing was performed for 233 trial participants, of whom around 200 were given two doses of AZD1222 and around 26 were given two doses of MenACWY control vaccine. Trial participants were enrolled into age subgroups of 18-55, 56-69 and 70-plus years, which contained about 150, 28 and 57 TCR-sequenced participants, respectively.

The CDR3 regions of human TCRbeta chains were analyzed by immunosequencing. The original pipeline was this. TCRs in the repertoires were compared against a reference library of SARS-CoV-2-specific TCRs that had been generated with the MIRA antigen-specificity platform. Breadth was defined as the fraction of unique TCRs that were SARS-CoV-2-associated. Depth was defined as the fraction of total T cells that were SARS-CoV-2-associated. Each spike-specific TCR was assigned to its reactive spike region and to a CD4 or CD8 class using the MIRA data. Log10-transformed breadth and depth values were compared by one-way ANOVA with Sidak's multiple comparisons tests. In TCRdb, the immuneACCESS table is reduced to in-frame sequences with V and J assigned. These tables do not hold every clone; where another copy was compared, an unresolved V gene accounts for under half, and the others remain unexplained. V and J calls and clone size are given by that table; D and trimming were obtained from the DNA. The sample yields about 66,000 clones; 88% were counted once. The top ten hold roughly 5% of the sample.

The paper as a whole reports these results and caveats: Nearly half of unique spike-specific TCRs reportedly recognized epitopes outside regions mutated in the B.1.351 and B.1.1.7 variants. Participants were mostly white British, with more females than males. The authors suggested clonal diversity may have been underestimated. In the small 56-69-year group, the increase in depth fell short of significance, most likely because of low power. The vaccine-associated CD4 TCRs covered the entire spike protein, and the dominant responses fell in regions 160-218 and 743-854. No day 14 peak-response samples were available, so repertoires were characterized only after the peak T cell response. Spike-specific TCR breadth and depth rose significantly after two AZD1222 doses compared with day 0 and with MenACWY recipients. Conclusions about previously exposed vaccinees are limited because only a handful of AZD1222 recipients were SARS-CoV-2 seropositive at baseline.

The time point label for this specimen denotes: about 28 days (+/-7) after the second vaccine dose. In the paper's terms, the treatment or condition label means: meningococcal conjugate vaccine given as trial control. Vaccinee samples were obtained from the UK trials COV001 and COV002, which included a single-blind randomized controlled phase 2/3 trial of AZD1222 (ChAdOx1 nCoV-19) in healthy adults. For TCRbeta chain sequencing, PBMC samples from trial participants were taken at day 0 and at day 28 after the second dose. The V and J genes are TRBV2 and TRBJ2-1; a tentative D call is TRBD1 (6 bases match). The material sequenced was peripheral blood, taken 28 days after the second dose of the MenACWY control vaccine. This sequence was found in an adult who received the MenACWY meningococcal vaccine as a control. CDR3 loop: CASSQQGPYNEQFF. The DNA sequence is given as TGTGCCAGCAGTCAACAGGGCCCGTACAATGAGCAGTTCTTC.